This is a list of T cell receptor beta chains from one sample in a study of cytomegalovirus exposure and HLA in healthy donors. Sequencing used immunoSEQ multiplex PCR; TCRdb keeps in-frame clones, though not all of them. The table records about 130,000 clones, roughly four fifths of them present only once. The sequencing sample was made of PBMCs. The receptors were gathered from a man aged 25-40 years in good health and CMV-seropositive. CDR3s include the opening cysteine and the closing phenylalanine or tryptophan. Each record gives: J gene, clone size, V gene, CDR3 protein. Size tells how often a clone was seen (once, few, many) or the class of an expanded clone, and some rows leave it out.

j_gene: TRBJ2-7
abundance: once
v_gene: TRBV7-8
CDR3aa: CASSLGGTSYEQYF

j_gene: TRBJ2-1
abundance: .
v_gene: TRBV6-4
CDR3aa: CASSTGGLGYNEQFF

j_gene: TRBJ2-3
abundance: .
v_gene: TRBV7-9
CDR3aa: CASSRTSGGTDTQYF

j_gene: TRBJ2-1
abundance: .
v_gene: TRBV5-6
CDR3aa: CASSLLFGDSVFNEQFF

j_gene: TRBJ2-5
abundance: .
v_gene: TRBV5-1
CDR3aa: CASQAGAGETQYF

j_gene: TRBJ2-2
abundance: .
v_gene: TRBV5-6
CDR3aa: CASNLAGGPSGELFF

j_gene: TRBJ1-1
abundance: .
v_gene: TRBV4-3
CDR3aa: CASSQEPGVVTEAFF

j_gene: TRBJ2-1
abundance: .
v_gene: TRBV29-1
CDR3aa: CSAGYSGRINEQFF

j_gene: TRBJ1-2
abundance: .
v_gene: TRBV19
CDR3aa: CASSIRGQGAIYGYTF

j_gene: TRBJ2-7
abundance: .
v_gene: TRBV29-1
CDR3aa: CSVGRGAYEQYF

j_gene: TRBJ2-5
abundance: .
v_gene: TRBV11-2
CDR3aa: CASSLGTGVETQYF

j_gene: TRBJ2-2
abundance: .
v_gene: TRBV19
CDR3aa: CASSADRITGELFF

j_gene: TRBJ2-1
abundance: .
v_gene: TRBV12-5
CDR3aa: CASGLVLGDYDNEQFF

j_gene: TRBJ1-1
abundance: .
v_gene: TRBV7-2
CDR3aa: CASRPRPGHVNTEAFF

j_gene: TRBJ1-2
abundance: few
v_gene: TRBV5-1
CDR3aa: CASSATTGVSGYTF

j_gene: TRBJ1-2
abundance: .
v_gene: TRBV7-2
CDR3aa: CASSFGTANYGYTF

j_gene: TRBJ2-7
abundance: .
v_gene: TRBV6-1
CDR3aa: CASSLSLGTKYEQYF

j_gene: TRBJ1-2
abundance: .
v_gene: TRBV18
CDR3aa: CASSPKDTGYHGYTF

j_gene: TRBJ1-2
abundance: .
v_gene: TRBV30
CDR3aa: CAWTPGGETYGYTF

j_gene: TRBJ1-1
abundance: .
v_gene: TRBV4-2
CDR3aa: CASSPRFAPEAFF

j_gene: TRBJ1-3
abundance: .
v_gene: TRBV7-7
CDR3aa: CASSLGGRGNTIYF

j_gene: TRBJ1-5
abundance: .
v_gene: TRBV5-6
CDR3aa: CASSLSRQGGDQPQHF

j_gene: TRBJ2-2
abundance: .
v_gene: TRBV4-1
CDR3aa: CASSQDPNYDTGELFF

j_gene: TRBJ1-2
abundance: .
v_gene: TRBV5-1
CDR3aa: CASSAQGALYGYTF

j_gene: TRBJ2-7
abundance: .
v_gene: TRBV4-2
CDR3aa: CASSQDPGEYEQYF

j_gene: TRBJ2-7
abundance: .
v_gene: TRBV6-5
CDR3aa: CASSYSLAGSYEQYF

j_gene: TRBJ2-7
abundance: .
v_gene: TRBV6-6
CDR3aa: CASSYTGEQYF

j_gene: TRBJ2-4
abundance: .
v_gene: TRBV5-1
CDR3aa: CASSLGTTGNIQYF

j_gene: TRBJ2-7
abundance: .
v_gene: TRBV15
CDR3aa: CATSRSGTGGYEQYF

j_gene: TRBJ2-7
abundance: .
v_gene: TRBV6-4
CDR3aa: CASSERENYEQYF

j_gene: TRBJ2-3
abundance: .
v_gene: TRBV30
CDR3aa: CAWSAWTSGFTDTQYF

j_gene: TRBJ2-1
abundance: .
v_gene: TRBV6-1
CDR3aa: CASSEGRGGYNEQFF

j_gene: TRBJ1-1
abundance: .
v_gene: TRBV18
CDR3aa: CASSPPASPNTEAFF

j_gene: TRBJ2-2
abundance: .
v_gene: TRBV6-5
CDR3aa: CASSSGGTGLAGELFF

j_gene: TRBJ2-1
abundance: .
v_gene: TRBV2
CDR3aa: CASSDSGTYNEQFF

j_gene: TRBJ1-6
abundance: few
v_gene: TRBV4-1
CDR3aa: CASSQGQNSPLHF

j_gene: TRBJ1-1
abundance: .
v_gene: TRBV9
CDR3aa: CASSVESGGRGRTEAFF

j_gene: TRBJ2-1
abundance: .
v_gene: TRBV6-8
CDR3aa: CAIQGLAGPYNEQFF

j_gene: TRBJ1-1
abundance: once
v_gene: TRBV15
CDR3aa: CATSLGQGTEAFF

j_gene: TRBJ1-5
abundance: .
v_gene: TRBV5-1
CDR3aa: CASSDTQMVYQPQHF

j_gene: TRBJ1-2
abundance: few
v_gene: TRBV5-4
CDR3aa: CASSNSGGGYGYTF

j_gene: TRBJ2-7
abundance: .
v_gene: TRBV7-2
CDR3aa: CASRYKSGDTYVEQYF

j_gene: TRBJ2-4
abundance: .
v_gene: TRBV5-6
CDR3aa: CASSLDRGPLLAKNIQYF

j_gene: TRBJ1-2
abundance: few
v_gene: TRBV2
CDR3aa: CASNRQPNYGYTF

j_gene: TRBJ2-5
abundance: .
v_gene: TRBV9
CDR3aa: CASSVRGGETQYF

j_gene: TRBJ1-2
abundance: .
v_gene: TRBV29-1
CDR3aa: CSVVSGYDGYTF

j_gene: TRBJ2-2
abundance: .
v_gene: TRBV7-2
CDR3aa: CASSSPVELATSGELFF

j_gene: TRBJ2-5
abundance: .
v_gene: TRBV7-2
CDR3aa: CASSLVKEGNRRYF

j_gene: TRBJ1-1
abundance: .
v_gene: TRBV7-7
CDR3aa: CASSIGEGTEAFF

j_gene: TRBJ1-2
abundance: .
v_gene: TRBV6-1
CDR3aa: CASSDIQGADYGYTF

j_gene: TRBJ2-3
abundance: .
v_gene: TRBV11-2
CDR3aa: CASSLGLAGAPYTQYF

j_gene: TRBJ2-2
abundance: .
v_gene: TRBV7-6
CDR3aa: CASSKGPSGGELFF

j_gene: TRBJ2-7
abundance: many
v_gene: TRBV7-2
CDR3aa: CASSLFTRGFEQYF

j_gene: TRBJ1-1
abundance: .
v_gene: TRBV6-5
CDR3aa: CASSYSGQLNTEAFF

j_gene: TRBJ2-5
abundance: .
v_gene: TRBV5-6
CDR3aa: CASSGVAAYQETQYF

j_gene: TRBJ2-1
abundance: few
v_gene: TRBV15
CDR3aa: CATSRVTGTAKIF

j_gene: TRBJ2-1
abundance: .
v_gene: TRBV18
CDR3aa: CASSQSEGVGNEQFF

j_gene: TRBJ2-7
abundance: .
v_gene: TRBV27
CDR3aa: CASSIAGEQYF

j_gene: TRBJ2-3
abundance: .
v_gene: TRBV5-1
CDR3aa: CASSPRSRTDTQYF